This T cell receptor beta chain was profiled in a study of blood T cells in healthy people across ages. Ten or more counts support this clonotype. A second roughly 6 to 12 cycle PCR used barcoded and J-beta primers. A template-switch adaptor containing 12 random nucleotides labeled each cDNA molecule. All samples gave at least 2.5 million CDR3-containing paired-end reads. From the 5' RACE reads, TCRdb called clonotypes with MiXCR, one entry per CDR3 protein. Of hundreds of thousands of distinct CDR3 sequences in the sample, 40% to 50% were seen once. Germline CDR1 reads SGHTA; CDR2 reads FQGNSA. This CDR3 is built from 15 residues. The junction had 5 bases not matched to a gene; V was cut back by 1 base and J by 4 bases.

The chain couples TRBV7-2 to TRBJ2-3; 7 nucleotides agree with TRBD1. The sequence was collected from a man between 60 and 75 years old in good health. The sequenced sample consisted of blood. The CDR3 DNA follows: TGTGCCAGCAGCTTAGTACTGCAGGGGGCAGATACGCAGTATTTT. Its translation is CASSLVLQGADTQYF. Based on the CDR3 plus reference TRBV7-2 and TRBJ2-3, the full variable domain is GAGVSQSPSNKVTEKGKDVELRCDPISGHTALYWYRQSLGQGLEFLIYFQGNSAPDKSGLPSDRFSAERTGGSVSTLTIQRTQQEDSAVYLCASSLVLQGADTQYFGPGTRLTVL.